Below, 2 T cell receptor beta chains from the same sample are listed, as sequenced in a study of cytomegalovirus exposure and HLA in healthy donors. Primers included in the PCR were 60 Vbeta and 13 Jbeta primers. Measured with immunoSEQ multiplex PCR; TCRdb has only the in-frame clones, and not every one. The sample lists some 110,000 clones, approximately 65% occurring once. The material sequenced was PBMCs. These receptors originate from a man between 18 and 35 years old in good health and CMV-seronegative.

Remarks on this clone: The germline gene is not matched at one end of the junction; a read error may be the cause. The rearrangement joins TRBV29-1 to TRBJ2-2, with TRBD2 identical over 7 bases. Per germline, CDR1 SQVTM and CDR2 ANQGSEA. The CDR3 runs to 15 residues. CDR3 coding DNA: TGCAGCGTTGAGCTTGAGGGACTACAAACCGGGGAGCTGGTTTTT. Translating gives CSVELEGLQTGELVF.

The rearrangement uses TRBV6-6 and TRBJ1-5, with 8 nucleotides matching TRBD1. Per germline, CDR1 MNHNY and CDR2 SVGAGI (reference sequence). The CDR3 contains 12 residues. After removal of 10 bases from V and 6 bases from J, the junction contained 5 bases not matched to a gene. The CDR3 sequence is CATTQGGQPQHF. CDR3 bases: TGTGCCACCACACAGGGGGGTCAGCCCCAGCATTTT.